The 32 T cell receptor beta chains listed next were all sequenced from one sample in a study of glioma-infiltrating T cells. Amplification of TCR alpha and beta CDR3 regions from RNA used iRepertoire nested multiplex PCR. TCRdb independently ran MiXCR on the multiplex PCR reads; one entry per CDR3 protein. This sample carries a few hundred thousand distinct CDR3 sequences, 41% of them seen once, and the ten largest clones take 12%. Material for sequencing was glioma tissue, nonneoplastic brain tissue, or PBMCs (not recorded which). The origin of the receptors is a human donor with low-grade glioma or glioblastoma, undergoing nonglioma brain surgery, or in good health (not recorded which).

Worth noting for this clonotype: No conserved phenylalanine or tryptophan is present at the end of the CDR3, so a read error is the likely explanation. The V call is TRBV7-2, the J call TRBJ1-2; the D is unclear. Germline V gene lookup returns CDR1 SGHTA and CDR2 FQGNSA. V was shortened by 5 bases and J by 8 bases, with 15 bases between the two germline ends. This CDR3 is built from 13 residues. CDR3 nucleotide sequence: TGTGCCAGCAGCAAACGGGGTAACGAGGGCTACACCATC. Translated: CASSKRGNEGYTI.

Of note for this clonotype: This could be a read error, since a much larger clone is one nucleotide away. The chain links TRBV27 to TRBJ1-5; D is uncertain. Trimming stripped 5 bases from V and 0 bases from J, with 17 bases between. The length of the CDR3 is 17 residues. Germline CDR1 MNHEY, CDR2 SMNVEV (reference sequence). The CDR3 sequence: CASSLRTLRVSNQPQHF. The CDR3 DNA sequence: TGTGCCAGCAGTCTAAGGACCCTGCGGGTTAGCAATCAGCCCCAGCATTTT.

The CDR3 DNA reads as TGCAGTGCTTATCTCCCACGGGGCACAGATACGCAGCATTTT. Protein product: CSAYLPRGTDTQHF. The chain is built from TRBV20-1 and TRBJ2-3; tentative D call: TRBD1 (5 bases). The DNA end is a closer match to TRBJ1-5, so the J assignment may be wrong. The CDR3 is made up of 14 amino acids. Germline CDR1 DFQATT, CDR2 SNEGSKA (reference sequence).

The table lists this clonotype with many counts. The chain links TRBV20-1 to TRBJ2-1; 9 bases fit TRBD2. From germline, CDR1 is DFQATT and CDR2 SNEGSKA (reference sequence). Germline trimming cut 1 base from V and 4 bases from J; bases unmatched to any gene: 2. The CDR3 length is 14 residues. The CDR3 reads CSARGTSEYNEQFF. DNA of the CDR3: TGCAGTGCTAGAGGGACTAGCGAGTACAATGAGCAGTTCTTC.

For this clonotype: A clone one base away is much larger, so this may be a read error. The genes are TRBV20-1 and TRBJ1-1; D not certain. This CDR3 is 13 amino acids long. In germline, CDR1 is DFQATT, CDR2 SNEGSKA (reference sequence). Here the CDR3 reads CSARDPLYTEASF. Here the CDR3 DNA reads TGCAGTGCTAGAGATCCCTTGTACACTGAAGCTTCCTTT.

Points on this clonotype: A read error may be the cause here, since a much bigger clone is one base away. The J gene is TRBJ1-1, the V gene TRBV27, with TRBD1 matching 9 bases. CDR1 MNHEY and CDR2 SMNVEV come from the germline V gene (reference sequence). The CDR3 totals 17 residues. The CDR3 DNA sequence: TGTGCCAGCAGTTCGGGACAGGGAAGCGTGACGAACACTAAAGCTTTCTTT. It encodes CASSSGQGSVTNTKAFF.

This clonotype showed up just a few times. The J gene is TRBJ1-1, the V gene TRBV28; no clear D gene. Looked up from germline, CDR1 is MDHEN and CDR2 is SYDVKM. V was cut by 2 bases and J by 4 bases, with 20 bases left in between. The CDR3 totals 17 residues. CDR3 residues: CASSLRVGRAFSTEAFF. CDR3 sequence (DNA): TGTGCCAGCAGTTTAAGAGTGGGCCGGGCGTTCAGCACTGAAGCTTTCTTT.

The chain carries TRBV2 and TRBJ2-5; no definite D call. Germline-derived CDR1 and CDR2 are SNHLY and FYNNEI. The CDR3 spans 13 residues. The V end lost 3 bases, the J end lost 7 bases, and 12 bases lay between the germline ends. The CDR3 DNA sequence: TGTGCCAGCAGTGAGACCGTTACGGGGACCCAGTACTTC. Protein product: CASSETVTGTQYF. The full variable domain, with the rest looked up from reference TRBV2 and TRBJ2-5, is EPEVTQTPSHQVTQMGQEVILRCVPISNHLYFYWYRQILGQKVEFLVSFYNNEISEKSEIFDDQFSVERPDGSNFTLKIRSTKLEDSAMYFCASSETVTGTQYFGPGTRLLVL.

The chain recombines TRBV12-3 or TRBV12-4 with TRBJ1-5, with 8 nucleotides matching TRBD1. The V and J ends lost 7 bases and 0 bases, in that order; junction bases with no gene match: 8. This CDR3 comprises 16 residues. The CDR3 coding sequence is TGTGCCAGCACCTATGGACAGGGCCTTAGCAATCAGCCCCAGCATTTT. Protein product: CASTYGQGLSNQPQHF.

CDR3 loop: CASSPNGQIYEQYF. In nucleotides, the CDR3 is TGTGCCAGCAGTCCGAACGGACAGATCTACGAGCAGTACTTC. The chain couples TRBV12-3 or TRBV12-4 to TRBJ2-7; maybe TRBD1 (6 bases). The CDR3 is 14 amino acids. The V gene lost 5 bases and the J gene lost 3 bases, with 14 bases spanning the gap.

The gene calls are TRBV28 and TRBJ2-3, with D possibly matching TRBD2 (6 bases). Germline CDR1 MDHEN, CDR2 SYDVKM. CDR3 length: 15 residues. The V end was cut by 6 bases, the J end by 9 bases, with 22 bases between. The CDR3 nucleotides are TGTGCCAGCAGCCCGGCGGGGACGGTCACCGGGACGCAGTATTTT. As protein: CASSPAGTVTGTQYF.

This clonotype has only a few counts. The genes are TRBV7-9 and TRBJ1-5; D may be TRBD1 (6 bases). Germline V CDR1 and CDR2: SEHNR, FQNEAQ (reference sequence). The CDR3 runs 14 residues. Trimming left V 4 bases short and J 3 bases short, with 10 bases between. The CDR3 reads CASSSNRDNQPQHF. The CDR3 coding sequence is TGTGCCAGCAGCTCAAACAGGGACAATCAGCCCCAGCATTTT.

The chain joins TRBV6-5 to TRBJ2-2; possible D gene TRBD1, 6 bases. The CDR3 has 15 amino acids. Trimming pared 2 bases from V and 4 bases from J, leaving 11 bases between. Looked up from germline, CDR1 is MNHEY and CDR2 is SVGAGI. CDR3 in amino acids: CASSYRGQTTGELFF. CDR3 coding DNA: TGTGCCAGCAGTTACCGAGGACAGACCACCGGGGAGCTGTTTTTT.

Of note for this clonotype: A clone one base away is much larger, so this may be a read error. V usage is TRBV20-1 and J usage is TRBJ2-1; 9 bases agree with TRBD2. The CDR3 covers 13 residues. Germline-derived CDR1 and CDR2 are DFQATT and SNEGSKA (reference sequence). The CDR3 nucleotides read TGCAGTGCTAGAGTAGGGACTAGCAATGAGCAGTCCTTC. Its translation is CSARVGTSNEQSF.

This clonotype was observed at least ten times. The gene calls are TRBV20-1 and TRBJ2-1; 9 positions agree with TRBD2. V was pared by 1 base and J by 7 bases, with 8 bases of the junction left unmatched. The CDR3 runs 15 residues. Germline CDR1 and CDR2: DFQATT and SNEGSKA (reference sequence). CDR3 nucleotide sequence: TGCAGTGCTAGAGCGATAGCGGGAGAGGTAAATGAGCAGTTCTTC. Translated, it gives CSARAIAGEVNEQFF.

The table lists this clonotype with a few counts. The V call is TRBV28, the J call TRBJ2-1; a weak D match, TRBD1 (6 bases). Trimming cost V 7 bases and J 5 bases, with 15 bases left between them. The CDR3 contains 14 residues. Germline values: CDR1 MDHEN, CDR2 SYDVKM. CDR3 nucleotide sequence: TGTGCCAGCACCCCCCAGGGGCTCCACAATGAGCAGTTCTTC. Its translation is CASTPQGLHNEQFF.

Points on this clonotype: A much more abundant neighbour one base away suggests this may be a read error. The chain couples TRBV25-1 to TRBJ1-2; D ambiguous. The CDR3 loop spans 13 amino acids. Germline loops: CDR1 MGHDK, CDR2 SYGVNS. The DNA for the CDR3 is TGTGCCAGCACTGAAGGTTTTGTGGGTGGCTACACCTTC. As protein: CASTEGFVGGYTF.

V and J are TRBV25-1 and TRBJ2-3; unclear D gene. Germline values: CDR1 MGHDK, CDR2 SYGVNS. V shed 3 bases and J shed 2 bases, with 6 bases lying between them. The CDR3 spans 13 residues. The CDR3 protein is CASSDRLTDTQYF. DNA for the CDR3: TGTGCCAGCAGTGACAGGCTCACAGATACGCAGTATTTT.

This clonotype was seen a single time. V and J are TRBV6-2 or TRBV6-3 and TRBJ2-4; D remains ambiguous. The CDR3 loop spans 14 amino acids. Germline values: CDR1 MNHEY, CDR2 SVGEGT. Trimming left V 6 bases short and J 3 bases short, with 12 bases between. DNA for the CDR3: TGTGCCAGCAGCCAGGATAACTTCAAAAACATTCAGTACTTC. It yields the protein CASSQDNFKNIQYF.

The chain uses TRBV7-2 and TRBJ1-2; D unclear. The CDR3 sequence is 14 residues long. Germline CDR1 SGHTA, CDR2 FQGNSA. Trimming pared 2 bases from V and 7 bases from J, leaving 14 bases between. CDR3: CASSLYDIGRGYTF. The CDR3 region has the DNA TGTGCCAGCAGCTTATACGATATCGGCCGTGGCTACACCTTC. Combining the CDR3 with reference TRBV7-2 and TRBJ1-2 gives the whole variable domain GAGVSQSPSNKVTEKGKDVELRCDPISGHTALYWYRQSLGQGLEFLIYFQGNSAPDKSGLPSDRFSAERTGGSVSTLTIQRTQQEDSAVYLCASSLYDIGRGYTFGSGTRLTVV.

This clonotype occurred a few times. V is TRBV20-1 and J is TRBJ2-5; 12 bases map to TRBD2. CDR3 length: 13 residues. With V trimmed by 5 bases and J by 5 bases, 3 bases remained unmatched. CDR1 and CDR2 (germline): DFQATT, SNEGSKA (reference sequence). The CDR3 spells CSAPTSGRETQYF. CDR3 bases: TGCAGTGCTCCCACTAGCGGGAGGGAGACCCAGTACTTC.

The chain joins TRBV2 to TRBJ2-5; 8 bases agree with TRBD2. The trim removed 4 bases at V and 3 bases at J, leaving 7 bases unmatched. This CDR3 contains 15 residues. Germline CDR1 SNHLY, CDR2 FYNNEI. CDR3 sequence reads: CASSVYGGAEETQYF. CDR3 DNA: TGTGCCAGCAGTGTCTACGGGGGGGCCGAAGAGACCCAGTACTTC.

This chain joins TRBV7-3 and TRBJ2-2; D is undetermined. This CDR3 is 16 amino acids long. V was cut by 0 bases and J by 5 bases, with 13 bases left in between. Germline V CDR1 and CDR2: SGHTA, FQGTGA. In DNA form, the CDR3 reads TGTGCCAGCAGCTTAACTCTGGGGAAGGCGACCGGGGAGCTGTTTTTT. It codes for CASSLTLGKATGELFF.

On this clonotype itself: One base away lies a much larger clone, so this may be a sequencing read error. The chain links TRBV20-1 to TRBJ1-1, with D possibly being TRBD1 (5 bases). The germline gives CDR1 DFQATT, CDR2 SNEGSKA (reference sequence). Trimming removed 6 bases at V and 6 bases at J, with 17 bases between. The CDR3 spans 13 residues. The CDR3 loop reads CSAKEEVGPEAFF. CDR3 DNA sequence: TGCAGTGCAAAGGAAGAGGTGGGACCTGAAGCTTTCTTT.

The V call is TRBV20-1, the J call TRBJ1-2, with D uncertain. V shed 4 bases and J shed 9 bases, with 21 bases lying between them. The CDR3 runs to 14 residues. Germline CDR1 and CDR2: DFQATT and SNEGSKA (reference sequence). The DNA for the CDR3 is TGCAGTGCTAAGGACGGGCCCGGAAGAAGTAGCTACACCTTC. It translates to CSAKDGPGRSSYTF.

Comment on this clonotype: A much larger clone differs by one base, so this may be a read error. This sequence joins TRBV6-6 and TRBJ2-1; D is unresolved. The CDR3 sequence is 15 residues long. CDR1 and CDR2 (germline): MNHNY, SVGAGI (reference sequence). V gave up 6 bases and J gave up 8 bases, with 20 bases separating them. CDR3 amino acids: CASSLDGVIDYEQFF. CDR3 in DNA: TGTGCCAGCAGCCTCGACGGAGTAATCGACTATGAGCAGTTCTTC.

This clonotype was detected ten times or more. The chain links TRBV28 to TRBJ2-5; D is perhaps TRBD1 (7 bases). The CDR3 has 16 residues. CDR1 and CDR2 from the germline V gene are MDHEN and SYDVKM. The V end was cut by 7 bases, the J end by 5 bases, with 23 bases between. Here the CDR3 reads CASTTVEGAYRETQYF. The DNA of the CDR3 is TGTGCCAGCACCACGGTGGAGGGGGCTTACCGTGAGACCCAGTACTTC. Looking up the rest from reference TRBV28 and TRBJ2-5 gives the full variable domain: DVKVTQSSRYLVKRTGEKVFLECVQDMDHENMFWYRQDPGLGLRLIYFSYDVKMKEKGDIPEGYSVSREKKERFSLILESASTNQTSMYLCASTTVEGAYRETQYFGPGTRLLVL.

CDR3 sequence reads: CASSPIGQGSPYEQYF. The CDR3 region has the DNA TGTGCCAGCAGCCCCATTGGACAGGGGTCGCCCTACGAGCAGTACTTC. This sequence joins TRBV7-2 and TRBJ2-7; 9 bases are shared with TRBD1. The ends lost 5 bases at V and 2 bases at J; junction bases unmatched: 10. This CDR3 has 16 residues. The germline gives CDR1 SGHTA, CDR2 FQGNSA.

This clonotype has only a few counts. The chain joins TRBV7-6 to TRBJ2-7, with D possibly being TRBD1 (7 bases). From germline, CDR1 is SGHVS and CDR2 FNYEAQ. V was trimmed by 5 bases and J by 2 bases, leaving 16 bases between them. The CDR3 is 15 residues long. The CDR3 is CASSPPTGRPYEQYF. As DNA, the CDR3 is TGTGCCAGCAGCCCGCCGACAGGGAGGCCCTACGAGCAGTACTTC. Full variable domain (outside the CDR3, taken from reference TRBV7-6 and TRBJ2-7): GAGVSQSPRYKVTKRGQDVALRCDPISGHVSLYWYRQALGQGPEFLTYFNYEAQQDKSGLPNDRFSAERPEGSISTLTIQRTEQRDSAMYRCASSPPTGRPYEQYFGPGTRLTVT.

Points on this clonotype: A much larger clone sits a single nucleotide away, making a read error possible. The chain uses TRBV20-1 and TRBJ2-7, with a possible D match to TRBD2 (5 bases). The germline CDR1 and CDR2 sequences are DFQATT and SNEGSKA (reference sequence). V lost 5 bases, J lost 5 bases, and 16 bases lay in between. This CDR3 has 13 amino acids. The CDR3 DNA reads as TGCAGTGCTTACCATATCGGGAACCACGAGCAGTACTTC. This encodes CSAYHIGNHEQYF.

This clonotype was picked up a small number of times. The V and J genes are TRBV12-3 or TRBV12-4 and TRBJ2-2; D remains unclear. The CDR3 sequence is 15 residues long. V was cut by 6 bases and J by 0 bases, with 11 bases left in between. CDR3 coding DNA: TGTGCCAGCAGCCTCAGGACGGCGAACACCGGGGAGCTGTTTTTT. Its translation: CASSLRTANTGELFF.

Comments on this clonotype: Just one base apart from a much larger clone, this may be a read error. In nucleotides, the CDR3 is TGTGCCAGCAGTGTAGTTAACTATGGCCACACCTTC. Its protein is CASSVVNYGHTF. The rearrangement uses TRBV6-2 or TRBV6-3 and TRBJ1-2; D not certain. The CDR3 totals 12 residues. Per germline, CDR1 MNHEY and CDR2 SVGEGT.